One and the same sample provided the 27 T cell receptor beta chains below, sequenced in a study of PD-1 blockade in classical Hodgkin lymphoma. Following autologous stem cell transplantation, relapse occurred in every patient, and exposure to brentuximab vedotin varied. Magnetic negative selection purified CD4+ T cells from thawed PBMCs. Measured with immunoSEQ multiplex PCR; TCRdb has only the in-frame clones, and not every one. Here the sample spans nearly 25,000 clones, roughly 84% being singletons. Sequencing was performed on CD4+ T cells from blood, taken at baseline. The receptors come from a human donor with classical Hodgkin lymphoma.

The chain joins TRBV10-2 to TRBJ1-3; D possibly corresponds to TRBD1 (5 bases). The CDR3 length is 16 residues. Germline V CDR1 and CDR2: WSHSY, SAAADI. The ends were cut back, 8 bases at V and 1 base at J, with 18 bases in the middle. Here the CDR3 DNA reads TGCGCCAGCGGGGCAAGGGCAGATGGGTCTGGAAACACCATATATTTT. As protein: CASGARADGSGNTIYF.

This sequence joins TRBV7-2 and TRBJ2-7, with 12 positions matching TRBD1. The germline gives CDR1 SGHTA, CDR2 FQGNSA. The junction had 6 bases not matched to a gene; V was cut back by 2 bases and J by 7 bases. CDR3 length equals 15 residues. CDR3 in amino acids: CASSLRGTGGGEQYF. Written as DNA, the CDR3 is TGTGCCAGCAGCTTAAGAGGGACAGGGGGCGGGGAGCAGTACTTC. The whole variable domain, remainder taken from reference TRBV7-2 and TRBJ2-7, is GAGVSQSPSNKVTEKGKDVELRCDPISGHTALYWYRQSLGQGLEFLIYFQGNSAPDKSGLPSDRFSAERTGGSVSTLTIQRTQQEDSAVYLCASSLRGTGGGEQYFGPGTRLTVT.

This chain links TRBV5-8 with TRBJ1-5; D uncertain. From germline, CDR1 is SGHTS and CDR2 YDEGEE. Trimming pared 1 base from V and 5 bases from J, leaving 13 bases between. The CDR3 spans 15 residues. CDR3 protein: CASSLNPGSYQPQHF. The CDR3 region has the DNA TGTGCCAGCAGCTTGAACCCGGGATCATATCAGCCCCAGCATTTT. Combining the CDR3 with reference TRBV5-8 and TRBJ1-5 gives the whole variable domain EAGVTQSPTHLIKTRGQQATLRCSPISGHTSVYWYQQALGLGLQFLLWYDEGEERNRGNFPPRFSGRQFPNYSSELNVNALELEDSALYLCASSLNPGSYQPQHFGDGTRLSIL.

The chain recombines TRBV19 with TRBJ2-2, with 7 bases matching TRBD1. Germline V gene sequence: CDR1 LNHDA, CDR2 SQIVND (reference sequence). The CDR3 runs to 17 residues. J was trimmed by 3 bases and V by 3 bases; bases with no gene match: 10. CDR3 protein: CASSINAWTGHTGELFF. Here the CDR3 DNA reads TGTGCCAGTAGTATTAATGCTTGGACAGGACACACCGGGGAGCTGTTTTTT.

The table lists this clone with a few counts. The chain is built from TRBV25-1 and TRBJ1-1; D may be TRBD1 (6 bases). V lost 5 bases and J 1 base, leaving 11 bases between the germline ends. Germline CDR1 reads MGHDK; CDR2 reads SYGVNS. CDR3 length: 14 residues. Written as DNA, the CDR3 is TGTGCCAGCAGTCCCCGGGACACGAACACTGAAGCTTTCTTT. Its translation: CASSPRDTNTEAFF.

The rearrangement links TRBV5-6 to TRBJ1-1, with 8 bases lining up with TRBD1. The CDR3 extends over 15 amino acids. V shed 4 bases and J 0 bases; nucleotides not matched to a gene: 5. Germline V gene lookup returns CDR1 SGHDT and CDR2 YYEEEE. The CDR3 DNA follows: TGTGCCAGCAGCGCCCGGACAGGGATGAACACTGAAGCTTTCTTT. Translation: CASSARTGMNTEAFF.

The chain joins TRBV7-2 to TRBJ2-3, with D possibly matching TRBD1 (6 bases). Germline CDR1 and CDR2: SGHTA and FQGNSA. V was pared by 1 base and J by 13 bases, with 15 bases between. CDR3 length: 13 residues. The CDR3 loop is CASSLGRDRGKYF. The CDR3 DNA is TGTGCCAGCAGCTTAGGAAGAGATAGGGGGAAGTATTTT.

V gene TRBV7-8 combines with J gene TRBJ1-1; no definite D call. The CDR3 covers 14 residues. The germline V gene has CDR1 SGHVS and CDR2 FQNEAQ. Trimming shortened V by 2 bases and J by 1 base, and 8 bases separated the two germline ends. Here the CDR3 DNA reads TGTGCCAGCAGCTTAACGGGCTCGAACACTGAAGCTTTCTTT. This gives the protein CASSLTGSNTEAFF.

V usage is TRBV6-6 and J usage is TRBJ2-4, with D unclear. This CDR3 has 14 residues. V shed 10 bases and J shed 3 bases, with 16 bases lying between them. The germline V gene has CDR1 MNHNY and CDR2 SVGAGI (reference sequence). CDR3 loop: CATGPPAVKNIQYF. CDR3 sequence (DNA): TGTGCCACCGGACCGCCGGCCGTCAAAAACATTCAGTACTTC.

The rearrangement links TRBV6-5 to TRBJ1-1, with D possibly TRBD1 on 6 matching bases. The germline V gene encodes CDR1 MNHEY and CDR2 SVGAGI. The CDR3 loop spans 13 amino acids. V was shortened by 6 bases and J by 3 bases, with 11 bases between the two germline ends. CDR3 sequence: CASSRQVYTEAFF. CDR3 sequence (DNA): TGTGCCAGCAGCCGACAGGTGTACACTGAAGCTTTCTTT.

The chain employs TRBV28 and TRBJ2-1; 12 bases line up with TRBD2. The CDR3 is 15 amino acids. Trimming at V came to 5 bases and at J to 4 bases, leaving 3 bases not matched to a gene. The germline gives CDR1 MDHEN, CDR2 SYDVKM. This CDR3 is CASSRLAGAYNEQFF. CDR3 nucleotide sequence: TGTGCCAGCAGTAGACTAGCGGGGGCATACAATGAGCAGTTCTTC. Based on the CDR3 plus reference TRBV28 and TRBJ2-1, the full variable domain is DVKVTQSSRYLVKRTGEKVFLECVQDMDHENMFWYRQDPGLGLRLIYFSYDVKMKEKGDIPEGYSVSREKKERFSLILESASTNQTSMYLCASSRLAGAYNEQFFGPGTRLTVL.

The chain employs TRBV30 and TRBJ2-7, with 9 bases that match TRBD2. After removal of 2 bases from V and 3 bases from J, the junction contained 11 bases not matched to a gene. Germline loops: CDR1 GTSNPN, CDR2 SVGIG (reference sequence). This CDR3 has 16 amino acids. The CDR3 is CAWSKAGGDRGYEQYF. The CDR3 DNA sequence: TGTGCCTGGAGTAAGGCGGGAGGGGACCGGGGCTACGAGCAGTACTTC.

V and J are TRBV7-2 and TRBJ2-5, with 8 bases matching TRBD2. Losses at the gene ends were 6 bases for V and 1 base for J; bases not matched to a gene: 4. The CDR3 runs 14 residues. Germline assignment: CDR1 SGHTA and CDR2 FQGNSA. The CDR3 DNA reads as TGTGCCAGCAGACGGACTAGCTTCCAAGAGACCCAGTACTTC. Its translation: CASRRTSFQETQYF.

This clone was seen once. The chain links TRBV5-1 to TRBJ2-3; possible D gene TRBD2, 7 bases. The CDR3 extends over 15 amino acids. V shed 0 bases and J shed 4 bases, with 12 bases lying between them. Germline CDR1 and CDR2: SGHRS and YFSETQ. CDR3 in DNA: TGCGCCAGCAGCTTGGGATCGGGGGGCGCAGATACGCAGTATTTT. Translation gives CASSLGSGGADTQYF.

This chain joins TRBV7-6 and TRBJ2-5; D perhaps matches TRBD1 (6 bases). Trimming left V 5 bases short and J 5 bases short, with 15 bases between. Germline V CDR1 and CDR2: SGHVS, FNYEAQ. The CDR3 covers 14 residues. CDR3 protein: CASSGWTDGETQYF. In DNA, the CDR3 is TGTGCCAGCAGCGGATGGACAGATGGGGAGACCCAGTACTTC.

The rearrangement links TRBV18 to TRBJ2-1; D possibly matches TRBD1 or TRBD2 (6 bases each). Between the trimmed V and J ends, which lost 3 bases and 4 bases, there was a span of 13 bases. The CDR3 spans 15 residues. CDR1 and CDR2 from the germline V gene are KGHSH and LQKENI. CDR3 coding DNA: TGTGCCAGCTCACCTACGGGGGCCTTATACAATGAGCAGTTCTTC. As protein: CASSPTGALYNEQFF.

The chain uses TRBV19 and TRBJ1-5; tentative D call: TRBD1 (5 bases). Germline CDR1 reads LNHDA; CDR2 reads SQIVND (reference sequence). This CDR3 has 16 residues. Deletions cut 3 bases from V and 2 bases from J, with 14 bases between. DNA of the CDR3: TGTGCCAGTAGTATCACGCAGGGAGGTGGCAATCAGCCCCAGCATTTT. It is translated as CASSITQGGGNQPQHF.

The CDR3 region is CASSVTGTSGTTDTQYF. CDR3 DNA: TGTGCCAGCAGCGTGACAGGGACTAGCGGGACCACAGATACGCAGTATTTT. The V call is TRBV9, the J call TRBJ2-3; TRBD2 agrees at 13 bases. CDR1 and CDR2 (germline): SGDLS, YYNGEE. Trimming cost V 2 bases and J 2 bases; bases outside gene matches: 5. The CDR3 is 17 amino acids.

This clone is a singleton in its sample. The V call is TRBV19, the J call TRBJ2-3, with a tentative D call TRBD2 (5 bases). There are 14 residues in the CDR3. Trimming stripped 4 bases from V and 5 bases from J, with 13 bases between. Germline-derived CDR1 and CDR2 are LNHDA and SQIVND (reference sequence). CDR3 DNA sequence: TGTGCCAGTAGTACCGAAGGGAGCGTAGATACGCAGTATTTT. Protein product: CASSTEGSVDTQYF.

V is TRBV11-3 and J is TRBJ2-5; 12 bases fit TRBD2. CDR3 length: 17 residues. In germline, CDR1 is SGHNT, CDR2 YENEEA. The trim removed 1 base at V and 3 bases at J, leaving 6 bases unmatched. The CDR3 reads CASSLGLTSGGEETQYF. The CDR3 DNA reads as TGTGCCAGCAGCTTAGGGTTGACTAGCGGGGGTGAAGAGACCCAGTACTTC.

V gene TRBV5-1 combines with J gene TRBJ1-1; no clear D. V dropped 5 bases and J dropped 4 bases, with 12 bases sitting between them. CDR3 size: 13 residues. Germline CDR1 SGHRS, CDR2 YFSETQ. This chain's CDR3 is CASSEHDGTEAFF. CDR3 nucleotide sequence: TGCGCCAGCAGTGAACACGATGGCACTGAAGCTTTCTTT.

In its sample, this clone was seen once. V is TRBV5-1 and J is TRBJ1-1; D gene uncertain. This CDR3 has 13 amino acids. V was shortened by 4 bases and J by 1 base, with 8 bases between the two germline ends. Germline V lookup: CDR1 SGHRS, CDR2 YFSETQ. CDR3 loop: CASSTRQNTEAFF. CDR3 bases: TGCGCCAGCAGCACCAGACAGAACACTGAAGCTTTCTTT.

The gene calls are TRBV2 and TRBJ1-2; the D is unclear. V gave up 4 bases and J gave up 5 bases, with 5 bases separating them. The CDR3 has 11 amino acids. Germline values: CDR1 SNHLY, CDR2 FYNNEI. CDR3 bases: TGTGCCAGCAGTGTGGGATATGGCTACACCTTC. It specifies CASSVGYGYTF.

This chain joins TRBV23-1 and TRBJ2-5; D possibly matches TRBD1 or TRBD2 (5 bases each). TRBV23-1 is an ORF for which the function is uncertain. V gave up 4 bases and J gave up 1 base, with 16 bases separating them. The CDR3 sequence is 16 residues long. CDR3 sequence (DNA): TGCGCCAGCAGTCCTACGAGGGGATCTATCCAAGAGACCCAGTACTTC. It specifies CASSPTRGSIQETQYF.

This clone was seen only a few times. The sample carries other DNA sequences with the same CDR3. The genes are TRBV5-1 and TRBJ2-2, with 11 bases aligning to TRBD2. The germline V gene has CDR1 SGHRS and CDR2 YFSETQ. V was pared by 0 bases and J by 0 bases, with 4 bases of the junction left unmatched. The CDR3 covers 18 residues. CDR3 in amino acids: CASSLELAGATNTGELFF. The CDR3 DNA sequence: TGCGCCAGCAGCTTGGAACTAGCGGGGGCGACGAACACCGGGGAGCTGTTTTTT.

In this sample, this clone turned up a few times. The gene calls are TRBV4-1 and TRBJ1-5, with no clear D. The germline V gene encodes CDR1 MGHRA and CDR2 YSYEKL. The CDR3 is 14 amino acids. The V and J ends lost 1 base and 9 bases respectively, with 13 bases between them. This chain's CDR3 is CASSQGAEYGPQHF. The DNA for the CDR3 is TGCGCCAGCAGCCAAGGGGCGGAATATGGGCCCCAGCATTTT.

J is TRBJ2-7 and V is TRBV18, with D maybe TRBD1 (6 bases). V dropped 3 bases and J dropped 2 bases, with 8 bases sitting between them. Germline-derived CDR1 and CDR2 are KGHSH and LQKENI. This CDR3 region has 13 residues. The CDR3 is CASSPRDTYEQYF. CDR3 DNA sequence: TGTGCCAGCTCACCCCGGGACACCTACGAGCAGTACTTC.